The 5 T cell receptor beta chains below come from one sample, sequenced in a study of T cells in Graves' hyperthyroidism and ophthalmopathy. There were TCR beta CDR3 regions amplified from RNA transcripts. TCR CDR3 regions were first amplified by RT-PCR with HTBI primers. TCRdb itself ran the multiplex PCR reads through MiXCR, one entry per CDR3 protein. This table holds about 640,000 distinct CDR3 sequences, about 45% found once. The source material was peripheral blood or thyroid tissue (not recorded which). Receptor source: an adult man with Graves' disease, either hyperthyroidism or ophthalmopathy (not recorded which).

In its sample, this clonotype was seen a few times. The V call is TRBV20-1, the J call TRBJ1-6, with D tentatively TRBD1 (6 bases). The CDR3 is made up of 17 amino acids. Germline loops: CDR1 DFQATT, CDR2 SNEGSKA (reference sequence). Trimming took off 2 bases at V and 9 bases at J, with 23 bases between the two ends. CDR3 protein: CSARLVIRGAGSSPLHF. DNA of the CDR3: TGCAGTGCTAGACTAGTCATCAGGGGCGCAGGGAGTTCACCCCTCCACTTT.

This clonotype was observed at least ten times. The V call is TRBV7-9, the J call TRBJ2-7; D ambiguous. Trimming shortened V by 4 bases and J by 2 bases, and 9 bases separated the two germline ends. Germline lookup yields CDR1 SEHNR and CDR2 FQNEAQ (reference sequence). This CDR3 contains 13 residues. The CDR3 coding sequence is TGTGCCAGCAGCTCCCTAACCCCCTACGAGCAGTACTTC. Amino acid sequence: CASSSLTPYEQYF.

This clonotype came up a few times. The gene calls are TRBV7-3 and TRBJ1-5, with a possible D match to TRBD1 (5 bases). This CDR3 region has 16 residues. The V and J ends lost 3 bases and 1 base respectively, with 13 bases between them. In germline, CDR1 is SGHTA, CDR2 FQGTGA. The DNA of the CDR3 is TGTGCCAGCAGCTTCACCCTAGGGGCGAGCAATCAGCCCCAGCATTTT. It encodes CASSFTLGASNQPQHF.

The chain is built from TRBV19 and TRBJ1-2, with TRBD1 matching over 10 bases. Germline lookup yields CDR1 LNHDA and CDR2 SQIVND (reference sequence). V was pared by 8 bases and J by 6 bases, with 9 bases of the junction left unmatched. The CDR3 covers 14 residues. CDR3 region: CASATGGTGDGYTF. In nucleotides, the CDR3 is TGTGCCAGTGCAACGGGGGGGACAGGGGATGGCTACACCTTC.

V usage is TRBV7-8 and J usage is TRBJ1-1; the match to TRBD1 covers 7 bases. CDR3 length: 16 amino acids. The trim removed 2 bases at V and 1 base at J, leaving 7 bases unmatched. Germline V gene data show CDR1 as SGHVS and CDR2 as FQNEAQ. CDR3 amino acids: CASSLMGTGANTEAFF. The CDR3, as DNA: TGTGCCAGCAGCTTAATGGGTACAGGGGCGAACACTGAAGCTTTCTTT.